This T cell receptor (beta chain) was sequenced in a study of T cell responses to AZD1222 COVID-19 vaccine. On the study more broadly: Pooling covered second doses at about 4 or about 12 weeks. Findings and limits, study-wide: The repertoires were collected only after the peak T cell response. Spike was spanned by vaccine-associated CD4 TCRs, with dominance at 160-218 and 743-854.

The CDR3 extends over 10 amino acids. Looked up from germline, CDR1 is SNHLY and CDR2 is FYNNEI. Clones were sequenced by immunoSEQ multiplex PCR, and TCRdb holds only the in-frame ones, with some missing. Seen here are approximately 100,000 clones, 92% observed once, and the top ten hold roughly 1.1%. Turning to this clone: Its antigen is unknown.

Here the sequenced sample was peripheral blood, taken on day 0 of AZD1222 vaccination. This chain uses TRBV2 with TRBJ2-1, with 7 nucleotides matching TRBD2. The clonotype comes from an adult in good health. The DNA for the CDR3 is TGTGCTACGCAGGCGGGGGAGGCGTTCTTC. This translates into CATQAGEAFF.